These 20 T cell receptor beta chains were all obtained from the same sample, sequenced in a study of naive and memory T cell subsets. Two oligonucleotides, mixed equimolar, formed the beta constant-region primer covering TRBC1 and TRBC2. The ligated cDNA underwent four PCR rounds using SP2 and nested alpha and beta constant-region primers. TCRdb reprocessed the UMI-ligation and nested PCR reads via MiXCR and lists one record per CDR3 protein. The sample consists of 85,000 or so distinct CDR3 sequences, roughly 9.2% of them appearing once. The sequenced material came from naive CD8+ T cells from blood. These receptor sequences come from a human donor in good health.

This clonotype was counted ten times or more. CDR3 sequence: CASSPGGGGYEQYF. CDR3 DNA sequence: TGTGCCAGCAGCCCGGGCGGGGGCGGCTACGAGCAGTACTTC. The genes are TRBV12-3 or TRBV12-4 and TRBJ2-7, with a tentative D call TRBD2 (7 bases). The V end lost 6 bases, the J end lost 3 bases, and 15 bases lay between the germline ends. This CDR3 spans 14 amino acids.

As regards this clonotype: At one boundary the junction diverges from the germline segment, which might be a read error. CDR3 nucleotides: TGTGTCAGCAGCCAATCCCAGGACATGTACACTGAAGCTTTCTTT. This translates into CVSSQSQDMYTEAFF. The rearrangement uses TRBV14 and TRBJ1-1, with a possible D match to TRBD1 (5 bases). Germline CDR1 SGHDN, CDR2 FVKESK. The CDR3 extends over 15 amino acids.

This clonotype has more than one count but fewer than ten. The rearrangement links TRBV12-3 or TRBV12-4 to TRBJ1-2; D not certain. V dropped 4 bases and J dropped 0 bases, with 6 bases sitting between them. This CDR3 has 13 amino acids. Written as DNA, the CDR3 is TGTGCCAGCAGTTCCAGTGCTAACTATGGCTACACCTTC. It translates to CASSSSANYGYTF.

This clonotype was counted ten times or more. The chain combines TRBV7-2 with TRBJ2-1; 13 nucleotides agree with TRBD2. The ends lost 5 bases at V and 8 bases at J; junction bases unmatched: 6. CDR1 SGHTA and CDR2 FQGNSA come from the germline V gene. The CDR3 is made up of 15 amino acids. The CDR3 here is CASSAGLAGADEQFF. The CDR3 bases are TGTGCCAGCAGCGCCGGACTAGCGGGAGCCGATGAGCAGTTCTTC.

This clonotype was counted only a few times. The chain recombines TRBV5-1 with TRBJ2-3; D is unresolved. CDR1 is SGHRS and CDR2 is YFSETQ in the germline V gene. The CDR3 extends over 15 amino acids. V shed 1 base and J shed 3 bases, with 12 bases lying between them. CDR3 protein: CASSLTGFETDTQYF. CDR3 DNA: TGCGCCAGCAGCTTGACTGGGTTCGAGACAGATACGCAGTATTTT.

This clonotype was counted only a few times. The chain joins TRBV6-6 to TRBJ2-2; possibly TRBD1 for D (6 bases). The CDR3 length is 17 residues. Per germline, CDR1 MNHNY and CDR2 SVGAGI (reference sequence). Trimming left V 1 base short and J 0 bases short, with 12 bases between. The DNA for the CDR3 is TGTGCCAGCAGTTACTGGTCAGGGGCCGCGAACACCGGGGAGCTGTTTTTT. Protein: CASSYWSGAANTGELFF.

This clonotype was detected ten times or more. The chain is built from TRBV5-4 and TRBJ2-1; 12 bases are shared with TRBD2. The CDR3 contains 15 residues. Trimming removed 0 bases from V and 5 bases from J; junction bases left unmatched: 0. Germline V gene sequence: CDR1 SGHNT, CDR2 YYREEE (reference sequence). CDR3 in DNA: TGTGCCAGCAGCTTGGGACTAGCGGGAGACAATGAGCAGTTCTTC. Translation gives CASSLGLAGDNEQFF.

The V and J genes are TRBV20-1 and TRBJ2-2; TRBD2 agrees at 8 bases. Germline V gives CDR1 DFQATT, CDR2 SNEGSKA (reference sequence). Trimming took 4 bases from V and 0 from J; bases not matched to a gene: 4. The CDR3 has 15 residues. CDR3 loop: CSANGRGANTGELFF. DNA of the CDR3: TGCAGTGCTAACGGGAGGGGGGCGAACACCGGGGAGCTGTTTTTT.

This chain uses TRBV7-9 with TRBJ1-2, with D maybe TRBD1 (5 bases). V was clipped by 1 base and J by 2 bases, with 8 bases between them. Germline-derived CDR1 and CDR2 are SEHNR and FQNEAQ (reference sequence). The CDR3 sequence is 14 residues long. The CDR3 spells CASSLEDRNYGYTF. The CDR3 DNA is TGTGCCAGCAGCTTAGAAGACAGAAACTATGGCTACACCTTC.

This chain connects TRBV7-9 to TRBJ2-3, with 8 bases identical to TRBD2. V shed 3 bases and J 7 bases; nucleotides not matched to a gene: 9. Germline CDR1 is SEHNR and CDR2 is FQNEAQ (reference sequence). The CDR3 spans 15 residues. CDR3 in amino acids: CASSFKRESMNTQYF. In DNA form, the CDR3 reads TGTGCCAGCAGCTTCAAGCGGGAGTCTATGAATACGCAGTATTTT.

Ten or more counts support this clonotype. The V gene is TRBV20-1, the J gene TRBJ1-4; the D is unclear. This CDR3 region has 16 residues. Trimming removed 0 bases at V and 6 bases at J, with 17 bases between. In germline, CDR1 is DFQATT, CDR2 SNEGSKA (reference sequence). The CDR3 here is CSAREPRTAWDEKLFF. As DNA, the CDR3 is TGCAGTGCTAGAGAGCCCCGAACAGCTTGGGATGAAAAACTGTTTTTT.

The gene calls are TRBV11-1 and TRBJ1-1; D is unclear. The V and J ends lost 6 bases and 1 base respectively, with 15 bases between them. This CDR3 has 15 amino acids. Per the germline V gene, CDR1 is SGHAT and CDR2 is FQDESV (reference sequence). In DNA, the CDR3 is TGTGCCAGCAGTTGGGGAGCTTACCCGAACACTGAAGCTTTCTTT. Translated: CASSWGAYPNTEAFF. The variable domain in full, completed from reference TRBV11-1 and TRBJ1-1, reads EAEVAQSPRYKITEKSQAVAFWCDPISGHATLYWYRQILGQGPELLVQFQDESVVDDSQLPKDRFSAERLKGVDSTLKIQPAELGDSAMYLCASSWGAYPNTEAFFGQGTRLTVV.

The table lists this clonotype with a few counts. The rearrangement links TRBV11-1 to TRBJ2-1; 7 bases agree with TRBD2. V was pared by 6 bases and J by 0 bases, with 14 bases of the junction left unmatched. The germline gives CDR1 SGHAT, CDR2 FQDESV (reference sequence). The CDR3 has 18 residues. CDR3 DNA sequence: TGTGCCAGCAGGGGGGGGAGCCTTGGACACCGCTCCTACAATGAGCAGTTCTTC. Translating gives CASRGGSLGHRSYNEQFF.

This clonotype was seen at least ten times. The DNA for the CDR3 is TGTGCCAGCAGTTCCGGGTTGGGTGGCTACACCTTC. Translated, it gives CASSSGLGGYTF. The gene calls are TRBV6-5 and TRBJ1-2; D not resolved. CDR1 is MNHEY, CDR2 SVGAGI, per germline. V dropped 4 bases and J dropped 7 bases, with 10 bases sitting between them. The CDR3 has 12 residues.

In its sample, this clonotype was seen a few times. This rearrangement joins TRBV28 to TRBJ2-3; TRBD1 aligns across 8 bases. Germline loops: CDR1 MDHEN, CDR2 SYDVKM. J was trimmed by 4 bases and V by 4 bases; bases with no gene match: 7. This CDR3 comprises 15 residues. DNA of the CDR3: TGTGCCAGCAGTTCAAGGACAGGGTTCTCAGATACGCAGTATTTT. It specifies CASSSRTGFSDTQYF.

This chain connects TRBV28 to TRBJ2-7, with D tentatively TRBD1 (5 bases). The CDR3 spans 14 residues. From germline, CDR1 is MDHEN and CDR2 SYDVKM. V was shortened by 4 bases and J by 3 bases, with 13 bases between the two germline ends. CDR3 bases: TGTGCCAGCAGTTCAGACAGACGAGACTACGAGCAGTACTTC. It yields the protein CASSSDRRDYEQYF. The full variable domain, in which reference TRBV28 and TRBJ2-7 provide the parts outside the CDR3, is DVKVTQSSRYLVKRTGEKVFLECVQDMDHENMFWYRQDPGLGLRLIYFSYDVKMKEKGDIPEGYSVSREKKERFSLILESASTNQTSMYLCASSSDRRDYEQYFGPGTRLTVT.

The sample holds a few counts of this clonotype. V gene TRBV20-1 combines with J gene TRBJ2-7; 8 positions agree with TRBD2. This CDR3 is 17 amino acids long. CDR1 DFQATT and CDR2 SNEGSKA come from the germline V gene (reference sequence). The trim removed 0 bases at V and 4 bases at J, leaving 14 bases unmatched. In DNA form, the CDR3 reads TGCAGTGCTAGAGAGTTCTTAAGCGGGAGTGATCGTTACGAGCAGTACTTC. Translating gives CSAREFLSGSDRYEQYF.

This chain links TRBV28 with TRBJ2-7; D is unclear. The germline V and J ends were trimmed by 5 bases and 3 bases, with 5 bases remaining between them. This CDR3 has 11 amino acids. Per germline, CDR1 MDHEN and CDR2 SYDVKM. The CDR3: CASSGIYEQYF. The DNA of the CDR3 is TGTGCCAGCAGTGGGATCTACGAGCAGTACTTC.

This clonotype was counted at least ten times. The V and J genes are TRBV27 and TRBJ2-1; 7 bases map to TRBD2. The germline V gene encodes CDR1 MNHEY and CDR2 SMNVEV (reference sequence). The CDR3 is made up of 17 amino acids. J gave up 1 base and V 0 bases, and 6 bases lay outside the gene matches. This CDR3 is CASSLSMLAVSYNEQFF. DNA of the CDR3: TGTGCCAGCAGTTTATCGATGCTAGCGGTTTCCTACAATGAGCAGTTCTTC.

This clonotype was seen more than once but under ten times. The chain carries TRBV4-2 and TRBJ2-3; maybe TRBD2 (5 bases). Between the trimmed V and J ends, which lost 3 bases and 0 bases, there was a span of 7 bases. The CDR3 totals 14 residues. The V gene's germline CDR1 is LGHNA and CDR2 YNFKEQ. CDR3 in amino acids: CASSQSGSTDTQYF. In DNA, the CDR3 is TGTGCCAGCAGCCAGTCGGGAAGCACAGATACGCAGTATTTT.